This T cell receptor (beta chain) stems from a study of beta chain features in type 1 diabetes. Study observations and caveats: There was a moderate but significant shortening of TCRB CDR3s in all four CD4+ subsets of Type 1 diabetes patients. Sequencing of cDNA might inflate the share of cells that strongly express TCR.

The whole isolated RNA underwent reverse transcription, so sequencing captured expressed TCRB transcripts. About 3.57 million reads, on average, came from each naive, central memory and regulatory T cell sample. Profiled with immunoSEQ multiplex PCR; TCRdb holds only in-frame clones, not every one. The data contain roughly 330,000 clones, about 13% of them singletons. The germline V gene has CDR1 SEHNR and CDR2 FQNEAQ (reference sequence). The CDR3 contains 13 residues. The junction had 5 bases not matched to a gene; V was cut back by 6 bases and J by 5 bases. In the case of this clone: Its target is not known.

The receptor's source is a woman aged 18 to 35 with type 1 diabetes. Sample: naive CD4+ T cells from blood. V usage is TRBV7-9 and J usage is TRBJ1-2; 8 nucleotides line up with TRBD1. CDR3 in DNA: TGTGCCAGCAGAGGGACAGGACATTATGGCTACACCTTC. This translates into CASRGTGHYGYTF. Variable domain in full (rest from reference TRBV7-9 and TRBJ1-2): DTGVSQNPRHKITKRGQNVTFRCDPISEHNRLYWYRQTLGQGPEFLTYFQNEAQLEKSRLLSDRFSAERPKGSFSTLEIQRTEQGDSAMYLCASRGTGHYGYTFGSGTRLTVV.